Below, 32 T cell receptor beta chains from the same sample are listed, as sequenced in a study of somatic mutations in cytotoxic T cells in rheumatoid arthritis. Profiled with immunoSEQ multiplex PCR; TCRdb holds only in-frame clones, not every one. This sample yields about 15,000 clones, of which roughly 80% are seen a single time; more than 15% belongs to the top ten. Material: CD8+ T cells sorted from blood. The receptor source for this set is an adult with rheumatoid arthritis.

V usage is TRBV2 and J usage is TRBJ1-4, with D possibly being TRBD1 (5 bases). V was pared by 6 bases and J by 8 bases, with 16 bases between. There are 14 residues in the CDR3. CDR1 SNHLY and CDR2 FYNNEI come from the germline V gene. CDR3 sequence: CASRVWEGREKLFF. The CDR3 nucleotides are TGTGCCAGCAGGGTTTGGGAGGGGAGGGAAAAACTGTTTTTT.

The chain has TRBV29-1 and TRBJ1-2; 8 nucleotides match TRBD1. The V gene end was trimmed by 7 bases and the J gene end by 5 bases; junction bases not matched to a gene: 6. The CDR3 consists of 12 residues. Per germline, CDR1 SQVTM and CDR2 ANQGSEA. The CDR3 loop is CSAGQGLYGYTF. CDR3 sequence (DNA): TGCAGCGCAGGACAGGGTTTGTATGGCTACACCTTC.

This clone was counted once. This chain links TRBV5-1 with TRBJ2-2; TRBD2 matches at 11 bases. Germline CDR1 reads SGHRS; CDR2 reads YFSETQ. This CDR3 has 17 amino acids. Unmatched junction bases numbered 12, after V lost 3 bases and J lost 8 bases. CDR3 residues: CASSSGLAGGPRGELFF. CDR3 DNA: TGCGCCAGCAGCTCCGGTCTAGCGGGGGGCCCTCGGGGGGAGCTGTTTTTT.

The chain combines TRBV5-1 with TRBJ2-2; a possible D gene is TRBD2 (6 bases). The CDR3 spans 16 residues. Trimming left V 1 base short and J 0 bases short, with 10 bases between. Germline CDR1 and CDR2: SGHRS and YFSETQ. CDR3 amino acids: CASSLQAGSNTGELFF. The CDR3 nucleotides are TGCGCCAGCAGCTTGCAAGCGGGCTCGAACACCGGGGAGCTGTTTTTT.

The chain uses TRBV4-1 and TRBJ1-3, with TRBD1 matching 8 bases. Unmatched junction bases numbered 8, after V lost 6 bases and J lost 4 bases. CDR3 size: 15 residues. Germline lookup yields CDR1 MGHRA and CDR2 YSYEKL. DNA for the CDR3: TGCGCCAGCAGTGAACGGACAGGGAAAGGAAACACCATATATTTT. Protein: CASSERTGKGNTIYF.

The chain links TRBV6-1 to TRBJ2-2; D is ambiguous. The CDR3 loop spans 18 amino acids. The V end was cut by 2 bases, the J end by 1 base, with 17 bases between. Germline V gene lookup returns CDR1 MNHNS and CDR2 SASEGT. The CDR3, as DNA: TGTGCCAGCAGTGAATTGCCGCCAGGACCTATGAACACCGGGGAGCTGTTTTTT. Protein sequence: CASSELPPGPMNTGELFF.

This sequence joins TRBV6-5 and TRBJ2-3; 8 nucleotides match TRBD1. This CDR3 region has 16 residues. With V trimmed by 4 bases and J by 0 bases, 6 bases remained unmatched. The germline V gene has CDR1 MNHEY and CDR2 SVGAGI. CDR3 DNA: TGTGCCAGCAGTTCACCCTGGACAGGGAGCACAGATACGCAGTATTTT. Translated: CASSSPWTGSTDTQYF.

This clone came up once. The chain joins TRBV20-1 to TRBJ2-1; D is uncertain. This CDR3 region has 10 residues. The ends were cut back, 1 base at V and 6 bases at J, with 1 base in the middle. Looked up from germline, CDR1 is DFQATT and CDR2 is SNEGSKA (reference sequence). In DNA form, the CDR3 reads TGCAGTGCTAGAGTCAATGAGCAGTTCTTC. Its translation is CSARVNEQFF.

This chain links TRBV19 with TRBJ2-2; weak D call: TRBD1 (6 bases). There are 16 residues in the CDR3. Trimming pared 3 bases from V and 6 bases from J, leaving 17 bases between. The germline V gene encodes CDR1 LNHDA and CDR2 SQIVND (reference sequence). The CDR3 is CASSIDRDIPPGELFF. CDR3 in DNA: TGTGCCAGTAGTATCGATAGGGACATTCCCCCCGGGGAGCTGTTTTTT.

This chain links TRBV7-8 with TRBJ1-1; D perhaps matches TRBD1 (5 bases). The CDR3 loop spans 15 amino acids. Trimming shortened V by 3 bases and J by 2 bases, and 13 bases separated the two germline ends. CDR1 SGHVS and CDR2 FQNEAQ come from the germline V gene. The CDR3 region is CASSFPVGDNTEAFF. The DNA of the CDR3 is TGTGCCAGCAGCTTCCCTGTGGGGGATAACACTGAAGCTTTCTTT.

The chain couples TRBV27 to TRBJ1-1, with D tentatively TRBD1 (6 bases). The CDR3 has 13 amino acids. Germline V gene sequence: CDR1 MNHEY, CDR2 SMNVEV (reference sequence). The V end lost 7 bases, the J end lost 2 bases, and 11 bases lay between the germline ends. The CDR3 here is CASMGGGNTEAFF. The CDR3 coding sequence is TGTGCCAGCATGGGGGGGGGCAACACTGAAGCTTTCTTT.

The chain carries TRBV9 and TRBJ1-6; D ambiguous. V lost 0 bases and J 9 bases, leaving 13 bases between the germline ends. CDR1 and CDR2 from the germline V gene are SGDLS and YYNGEE. The CDR3 runs 15 residues. CDR3 sequence (DNA): TGTGCCAGCAGCGTAGAAGGTAGACAATCTTCACCCCTCCACTTT. It yields the protein CASSVEGRQSSPLHF. Using reference TRBV9 and TRBJ1-6 for the parts outside the CDR3, the full variable domain is DSGVTQTPKHLITATGQRVTLRCSPRSGDLSVYWYQQSLDQGLQFLIQYYNGEERAKGNILERFSAQQFPDLHSELNLSSLELGDSALYFCASSVEGRQSSPLHFGNGTRLTVT.

The chain uses TRBV5-1 and TRBJ1-2; tentative D call: TRBD1 (6 bases). CDR1 and CDR2 (germline): SGHRS, YFSETQ. V shed 5 bases and J shed 5 bases, with 22 bases lying between them. The CDR3 consists of 16 residues. CDR3 in DNA: TGCGCCAGCAGTTTCTTTTCGGCAGGGGTAGGGTATGGCTACACCTTC. Its translation is CASSFFSAGVGYGYTF.

In regard to this clone: This specimen includes other DNA sequences encoding the same CDR3. The genes are TRBV27 and TRBJ1-2; TRBD1 might be the D (5 bases). Germline V gene sequence: CDR1 MNHEY, CDR2 SMNVEV (reference sequence). CDR3 length: 15 amino acids. Trimming cost V 9 bases and J 0 bases, with 17 bases left between them. CDR3 nucleotides: TGTGCCAGTAGTCTGGGAGTGGGGCCTAACTATGGCTACACCTTC. As protein: CASSLGVGPNYGYTF.

The J gene is TRBJ1-1, the V gene TRBV4-1, with D perhaps TRBD1 (6 bases). The length of the CDR3 is 13 residues. V was shortened by 2 bases and J by 6 bases, with 10 bases between the two germline ends. From germline, CDR1 is MGHRA and CDR2 YSYEKL. The CDR3 spells CASSQQGSAEAFF. DNA for the CDR3: TGCGCCAGCAGCCAACAGGGGTCCGCTGAAGCTTTCTTT.

This clone was recorded only once. V gene TRBV10-1 combines with J gene TRBJ2-3, with 8 bases lining up with TRBD2. This CDR3 has 13 amino acids. Germline CDR1 is WNHNN and CDR2 is SYGVQD (reference sequence). V shed 8 bases, J shed 3 bases, and the junction held 4 bases outside the gene matches. The CDR3 bases are TGCGCCAGCCGGGAGGGCACGACAGATACGCAGTATTTT. This encodes CASREGTTDTQYF.

This clone was found a few times. This CDR3 is CASSQGGFGDEQYV. In DNA form, the CDR3 reads TGTGCCAGCAGCCAAGGGGGTTTTGGGGACGAGCAGTACGTC. The genes are TRBV7-9 and TRBJ2-7; tentative D call: TRBD1 (6 bases). Looked up from germline, CDR1 is SEHNR and CDR2 is FQNEAQ (reference sequence). Trimming left V 5 bases short and J 5 bases short, with 16 bases between. The CDR3 runs 14 residues.

The rearrangement uses TRBV5-6 and TRBJ2-5; TRBD1 aligns across 7 bases. The DNA end favors TRBJ2-7, so the J call may be wrong. There are 13 residues in the CDR3. Germline V gives CDR1 SGHDT, CDR2 YYEEEE. CDR3 loop: CASSWGTVIEQYF. The CDR3 DNA reads TGTGCCAGCAGCTGGGGGACAGTGATCGAGCAGTACTTC.

The J gene is TRBJ2-5, the V gene TRBV6-1; unclear D gene. CDR3 length equals 15 residues. V shed 2 bases and J shed 0 bases, with 10 bases lying between them. Germline values: CDR1 MNHNS, CDR2 SASEGT. The CDR3 loop is CASSERWADQETQYF. The CDR3 bases are TGTGCCAGCAGTGAACGGTGGGCAGACCAAGAGACCCAGTACTTC.

This clone is labeled large. The chain has TRBV7-6 and TRBJ2-7; 8 nucleotides align to TRBD1. The V and J ends lost 3 bases and 2 bases, in that order; junction bases with no gene match: 9. Germline V gene lookup returns CDR1 SGHVS and CDR2 FNYEAQ. The CDR3 has 16 residues. The DNA for the CDR3 is TGTGCCAGCAGCTTTAATCCTCCGGGACAGGCCTACGAGCAGTACTTC. This translates into CASSFNPPGQAYEQYF. Full variable domain (missing parts from reference TRBV7-6 and TRBJ2-7): GAGVSQSPRYKVTKRGQDVALRCDPISGHVSLYWYRQALGQGPEFLTYFNYEAQQDKSGLPNDRFSAERPEGSISTLTIQRTEQRDSAMYRCASSFNPPGQAYEQYFGPGTRLTVT.

This clone has only one observation. The V gene is TRBV5-6, the J gene TRBJ1-1; 7 positions agree with TRBD1. Germline V gene lookup returns CDR1 SGHDT and CDR2 YYEEEE. The V and J ends lost 6 bases and 4 bases, in that order; junction bases with no gene match: 6. CDR3 length: 13 amino acids. In DNA form, the CDR3 reads TGTGCCAGCACTTGGAAGGGGGCCACTGAAGCTTTCTTT. Amino acids: CASTWKGATEAFF.

V and J are TRBV12-2 and TRBJ1-1. TRBV12-2 is tagged as a pseudogene. The CDR3 is 15 residues long. CDR3 nucleotide sequence: TGTGCAAGTCGCTTAACTTGGGGGGCTAACACTGAAGCTTTCTTT. This gives the protein CASRLTWGANTEAFF.

V usage is TRBV13 and J usage is TRBJ2-7; possibly TRBD2 for D (7 bases). CDR1 is PRHDT and CDR2 is FYEKMQ in the germline V gene (reference sequence). V was cut by 8 bases and J by 6 bases, with 14 bases left in between. There are 12 residues in the CDR3. The CDR3 DNA reads TGTGCCAGCGGGCGGGGAGGGGGCGAGCAGTACGTC. It is translated as CASGRGGGEQYV.

The gene calls are TRBV12-2 and TRBJ2-1; the DNA was not used to check the table's D call, TRBD2. TRBV12-2 is a recognized pseudogene. The CDR3 has 18 residues. CDR3 region: CASRPSDRTSGAYNEQFF. The CDR3 bases are TGTGCAAGTCGCCCCTCGGATAGGACTAGCGGGGCCTACAATGAGCAGTTCTTC.

This clone was found once. V usage is TRBV5-6 and J usage is TRBJ2-1; TRBD1 matches 7 bases. Per germline, CDR1 SGHDT and CDR2 YYEEEE. The CDR3 sequence is 16 residues long. The V gene end was trimmed by 1 base and the J gene end by 4 bases; junction bases not matched to a gene: 8. The chain's CDR3 is CASSLPDRVLYNEQFF. The CDR3 region has the DNA TGTGCCAGCAGCTTGCCTGACAGGGTCCTATACAATGAGCAGTTCTTC.

The chain carries TRBV2 and TRBJ2-5, with a tentative D call TRBD1 (6 bases). Germline CDR1 reads SNHLY; CDR2 reads FYNNEI. The CDR3 spans 14 residues. Trimming took 8 bases from V and 1 from J, leaving 14 bases between them. The DNA for the CDR3 is TGTGCCAGCGGTACTACAGGGTTCCAAGAGACCCAGTACTTC. Its protein is CASGTTGFQETQYF.

V gene TRBV6-1 combines with J gene TRBJ2-7, with D possibly being TRBD2 (5 bases). V lost 8 bases, J lost 2 bases, and 10 bases lay in between. The CDR3 spans 12 residues. Germline loops: CDR1 MNHNS, CDR2 SASEGT. As DNA, the CDR3 is TGTGCCAGCGGCCGGGGAGCCTACGAGCAGTACGTC. Amino acids: CASGRGAYEQYV.

The chain uses TRBV4-2 and TRBJ2-1; D is unclear. V lost 1 base and J 1 base, leaving 8 bases between the germline ends. Germline V gene data show CDR1 as LGHNA and CDR2 as YNFKEQ. This CDR3 is 15 amino acids long. CDR3 DNA sequence: TGTGCCAGCAGCCAAGCCACAGAGTCCTACAATGAGCAGTTCTTC. The encoded protein is CASSQATESYNEQFF.

The chain joins TRBV7-9 to TRBJ1-1, with unresolved D. This CDR3 comprises 13 residues. V was shortened by 1 base and J by 12 bases, with 15 bases between the two germline ends. CDR1 and CDR2 (germline): SEHNR, FQNEAQ (reference sequence). The CDR3 is CASSLGGHSMTFF. CDR3 DNA sequence: TGTGCCAGCAGCTTAGGAGGTCACTCCATGACTTTCTTT.

The chain has TRBV2 and TRBJ2-7; possibly TRBD1 or TRBD2 for D (5 bases each). V gave up 4 bases and J gave up 2 bases, with 15 bases separating them. CDR1 and CDR2 from the germline V gene are SNHLY and FYNNEI. CDR3 length: 15 amino acids. The CDR3 DNA reads TGTGCCAGCAGTGTTGGGGGATCCCTACCCTACGAGCAGTACGTC. Amino acids: CASSVGGSLPYEQYV.

This sequence joins TRBV5-4 and TRBJ2-5, with D tentatively TRBD2 (7 bases). V lost 9 bases to trimming and J lost 3 bases, with 15 bases between them. The germline V gene encodes CDR1 SGHNT and CDR2 YYREEE (reference sequence). The CDR3 length is 13 residues. This chain's CDR3 is CAISEGGKETQYF. In DNA form, the CDR3 reads TGTGCCATCTCAGAGGGGGGGAAAGAGACCCAGTACTTC.

This clone was observed once. The chain has TRBV7-9 and TRBJ2-5; TRBD2 agrees at 8 bases. The tail of the sequence fits TRBJ2-7 better, so the J call may be wrong. CDR1 and CDR2 from the germline V gene are SEHNR and FQNEAQ (reference sequence). The CDR3 extends over 12 amino acids. The CDR3 spells CASSLSGSEQYF. The CDR3 DNA follows: TGTGCCAGCAGCTTAAGCGGGAGCGAGCAGTACTTC.